The 26 T cell receptor beta chains below all came from one sample that was sequenced in a study of metastatic and nonmetastatic thyroid tumors. Each patient went into thyroid surgery without having received any treatment. TCRdb re-called the PCR reads via MiXCR. Among about 92,000 clones, more than 12% were seen once, and the ten largest hold roughly 4%. Sequencing was performed on blood. Every receptor here comes from a female donor with papillary thyroid cancer or a benign thyroid nodule (not recorded which). Some clones in this sample may be carry-over from other donors' samples.

The V and J genes are TRBV25-1 and TRBJ2-7, with D maybe TRBD1 (6 bases). Germline V lookup: CDR1 MGHDK, CDR2 SYGVNS. Trimming left V 5 bases short and J 1 base short, with 24 bases between. The CDR3 sequence is 18 residues long. CDR3 sequence (DNA): TGTGCCAGCAGTTCTCCCCCCATAGACAGGCCGAAATCCTACGAGCAGTACTTC. It codes for CASSSPPIDRPKSYEQYF.

This clone occurred many times. This chain connects TRBV28 to TRBJ2-2, with D perhaps given as TRBD1 or TRBD2 (7 bases each). CDR1 MDHEN and CDR2 SYDVKM come from the germline V gene. The CDR3 has 15 residues. The V gene lost 5 bases and the J gene lost 7 bases, with 17 bases spanning the gap. CDR3 protein: CASSAPGRGHGELFF. The CDR3 coding sequence is TGTGCCAGCAGTGCCCCGGGGAGGGGGCACGGGGAGCTGTTTTTT.

This clone has a handful of counts. No conserved phenylalanine or tryptophan ends this CDR3, so it is likely a read error. This chain joins TRBV6-2 or TRBV6-3 and TRBJ1-5; D is undetermined. CDR3 length: 12 residues. The V gene's germline CDR1 is MNHEY and CDR2 SVGEGT. V gave up 8 bases and J gave up 7 bases, with 12 bases separating them. This chain's CDR3 is CASGYERQPQHL. CDR3 sequence (DNA): TGTGCCAGCGGCTACGAGCGACAGCCCCAGCATCTT.

To note about this clone: With a much larger clone just one base away, this may be a read error. Here the CDR3 reads CASSFAGTEAFF. The CDR3 region has the DNA TGCGCCAGCAGCTTTGCGGGGACTGAAGCTTTCTTT. This chain links TRBV5-1 with TRBJ1-1; D remains unclear. The CDR3 length is 12 residues. Trimming removed 2 bases from V and 5 bases from J, with 7 bases in between. CDR1 and CDR2 from the germline V gene are SGHRS and YFSETQ.

This clone was observed at least ten times. V usage is TRBV20-1 and J usage is TRBJ2-5, with D possibly being TRBD1 (7 bases). This CDR3 contains 14 residues. Trimming removed 1 base at V and 5 bases at J, with 14 bases between. The germline V gene encodes CDR1 DFQATT and CDR2 SNEGSKA (reference sequence). In DNA, the CDR3 is TGCAGTGCTAGAGGCACAGGGGCGGGGGAGACCCAGTACTTC. Translating gives CSARGTGAGETQYF.

Points on this clone: A much larger clone lies one base from this, so it may be a read error. Different DNA sequences within this sample yield the same CDR3. V usage is TRBV4-1 and J usage is TRBJ2-7, with D hard to call. The CDR3 is 13 residues long. V lost 2 bases and J lost 4, with 9 bases in between. Germline values: CDR1 MGHRA, CDR2 YSYEKL. The CDR3 bases are TGCGCCAGCAGCCAAATAGAAGGTTACGAGCAGTACTTC. Translation gives CASSQIEGYEQYF.

In this sample, this clone turned up many times. The rearrangement joins TRBV3-1 to TRBJ1-1; D possibly corresponds to TRBD1 (6 bases). V shed 3 bases and J shed 4 bases, with 12 bases lying between them. Germline loops: CDR1 LGHDT, CDR2 YNNKEL (reference sequence). CDR3 size: 14 residues. The CDR3 sequence: CASSQSGGLTEAFF. CDR3 nucleotides: TGTGCCAGCAGCCAGTCGGGGGGCCTCACTGAAGCTTTCTTT. The full variable domain, rest sourced from reference TRBV3-1 and TRBJ1-1, is DTAVSQTPKYLVTQMGNDKSIKCEQNLGHDTMYWYKQDSKKFLKIMFSYNNKELIINETVPNRFSPKSPDKAHLNLHINSLELGDSAVYFCASSQSGGLTEAFFGQGTRLTVV.

Many counts were recorded for this clone. This rearrangement joins TRBV4-2 to TRBJ2-7; D is undetermined. This CDR3 has 11 residues. V lost 6 bases, J lost 5 bases, and 8 bases lay in between. In germline, CDR1 is LGHNA, CDR2 YNFKEQ. The chain's CDR3 is CASSKTDEQYF. Here the CDR3 DNA reads TGTGCCAGCAGTAAAACAGACGAGCAGTACTTC.

In regard to this clone: This may stem from a read error, because a much larger clone lies one nucleotide away. V gene TRBV5-1 combines with J gene TRBJ2-6; D gene uncertain. The germline CDR1 and CDR2 sequences are SGHRS and YFSETQ. The ends were cut back, 7 bases at V and 6 bases at J, with 5 bases in the middle. The CDR3 consists of 11 residues. CDR3: CASAVANVLTF. The DNA of the CDR3 is TGCGCCAGCGCCGTGGCCAACGTCCTGACTTTC.

This clone has at least ten counts. This chain uses TRBV4-1 with TRBJ2-5; 10 positions match TRBD1. The V gene end was trimmed by 3 bases and the J gene end by 7 bases; junction bases not matched to a gene: 20. The CDR3 consists of 19 residues. Germline V gives CDR1 MGHRA, CDR2 YSYEKL. The CDR3 sequence is CASSQTRGQGFNIGWTQYF. CDR3 DNA: TGCGCCAGCAGCCAGACGCGGGGACAGGGGTTCAATATTGGATGGACCCAGTACTTC.

This clone occurred many times. The chain employs TRBV12-3 or TRBV12-4 and TRBJ2-1; 7 nucleotides align to TRBD2. Losses at the gene ends were 2 bases for V and 7 bases for J; bases not matched to a gene: 17. This CDR3 spans 18 amino acids. As DNA, the CDR3 is TGTGCCAGCAGTTTAAGGGCTAGCGGACCCCCCGGGTGGAATGAGCAGTTCTTC. Protein sequence: CASSLRASGPPGWNEQFF.

The V and J genes are TRBV29-1 and TRBJ2-7; 10 bases match TRBD2. The V segment lost 1 base and the J segment 7 bases; nucleotides outside the gene matches: 4. This CDR3 contains 13 residues. Looked up from germline, CDR1 is SQVTM and CDR2 is ANQGSEA. This CDR3 reads CSVEVAGGREQYF. In nucleotides, the CDR3 is TGCAGCGTTGAAGTAGCGGGGGGAAGAGAGCAGTACTTC.

J is TRBJ1-4 and V is TRBV6-1; 12 bases agree with TRBD1. Trimming removed 1 base from V and 7 bases from J; junction bases left unmatched: 4. From germline, CDR1 is MNHNS and CDR2 SASEGT. This CDR3 region has 16 residues. CDR3 nucleotides: TGTGCCAGCAGTGAAGAGGAGGGACAGGGGGCTGAAAAACTGTTTTTT. This encodes CASSEEEGQGAEKLFF.

V and J are TRBV5-1 and TRBJ2-3; tentative D call: TRBD2 (5 bases). CDR1 SGHRS and CDR2 YFSETQ come from the germline V gene. CDR3 length: 19 amino acids. V lost 0 bases, J lost 0 bases, and 20 bases lay in between. CDR3: CASSLGTGKALRSTDTQYF. In DNA, the CDR3 is TGCGCCAGCAGCTTGGGCACGGGAAAGGCCCTGAGAAGCACAGATACGCAGTATTTT.

This clone rates as medium-sized. The CDR3 sequence is CASSLDNPGGQFF. The CDR3, as DNA: TGTGCCAGCAGCTTAGATAATCCCGGGGGGCAGTTCTTC. The V and J genes are TRBV7-2 and TRBJ2-1; tentative D call: TRBD2 (6 bases). Germline V gene lookup returns CDR1 SGHTA and CDR2 FQGNSA. The CDR3 is made up of 13 amino acids. V was trimmed by 1 base and J by 12 bases, leaving 13 bases between them. Full variable domain (missing parts from reference TRBV7-2 and TRBJ2-1): GAGVSQSPSNKVTEKGKDVELRCDPISGHTALYWYRQSLGQGLEFLIYFQGNSAPDKSGLPSDRFSAERTGGSVSTLTIQRTQQEDSAVYLCASSLDNPGGQFFGPGTRLTVL.

The chain links TRBV11-1 to TRBJ2-1; 10 bases map to TRBD1. The CDR3 extends over 15 amino acids. CDR1 and CDR2 (germline): SGHAT, FQDESV (reference sequence). The V segment lost 5 bases and the J segment 9 bases; nucleotides outside the gene matches: 10. The CDR3: CASSLGTGVSSEQFF. CDR3 DNA sequence: TGTGCCAGCAGCCTCGGGACAGGGGTATCAAGTGAGCAGTTCTTC.

This clone was recorded many times. The chain combines TRBV15 with TRBJ1-1; no clear D gene. CDR1 and CDR2 from the germline V gene are LNHNV and YYDKDF (reference sequence). The CDR3 sequence is 14 residues long. V gave up 0 bases and J gave up 1 base, with 6 bases separating them. The DNA of the CDR3 is TGTGCCACCAGCAGAGATGCAGAGAACACTGAAGCTTTCTTT. This translates into CATSRDAENTEAFF.

Ten or more counts support this clone. The V call is TRBV2, the J call TRBJ1-5, with TRBD1 as a possible D gene (5 bases). Trimming removed 5 bases at V and 3 bases at J, with 8 bases between. The CDR3 extends over 13 amino acids. Looked up from germline, CDR1 is SNHLY and CDR2 is FYNNEI. The CDR3 sequence: CASSRDYNQPQHF. Here the CDR3 DNA reads TGTGCCAGCAGTAGGGACTACAATCAGCCCCAGCATTTT.

V gene TRBV19 combines with J gene TRBJ2-1; 8 positions match TRBD1. In germline, CDR1 is LNHDA, CDR2 SQIVND (reference sequence). This CDR3 region has 21 residues. Trimming took 0 bases from V and 3 from J; bases not matched to a gene: 19. The CDR3 loop reads CASSIDLWDRTLATYYNEQFF. CDR3 sequence (DNA): TGTGCCAGTAGTATAGATCTATGGGACAGGACCTTGGCGACCTACTACAATGAGCAGTTCTTC.

Ten or more counts support this clone. The CDR3 sequence: CSASYSATPPYTF. In DNA, the CDR3 is TGCAGTGCTAGCTATTCGGCCACACCTCCCTACACCTTC. The chain carries TRBV20-1 and TRBJ1-2; D gene ambiguous. V was cut by 3 bases and J by 10 bases, with 18 bases left in between. The CDR3 sequence is 13 residues long. Looked up from germline, CDR1 is DFQATT and CDR2 is SNEGSKA (reference sequence).

This clone was picked up many times. The V and J genes are TRBV5-1 and TRBJ2-3; 8 bases map to TRBD1. V was clipped by 2 bases and J by 7 bases; unmatched bases: 9. The length of the CDR3 is 15 residues. Germline loops: CDR1 SGHRS, CDR2 YFSETQ. CDR3 in DNA: TGCGCCAGCAGCTTAATGACAGGGGCCGCCCATACGCAGTATTTT. Encoded protein: CASSLMTGAAHTQYF. Full variable domain (remainder filled in from reference TRBV5-1 and TRBJ2-3): KAGVTQTPRYLIKTRGQQVTLSCSPISGHRSVSWYQQTPGQGLQFLFEYFSETQRNKGNFPGRFSGRQFSNSRSEMNVSTLELGDSALYLCASSLMTGAAHTQYFGPGTRLTVL.

Of note for this clone: A much larger clone differs by one base, so this may be a read error. The genes are TRBV5-6 and TRBJ2-2; D remains ambiguous. The germline V gene has CDR1 SGHDT and CDR2 YYEEEE. The length of the CDR3 is 17 residues. The V and J ends lost 0 bases and 5 bases respectively, with 17 bases between them. This chain's CDR3 is CASSLGRIVSRTGELFF. CDR3 nucleotides: TGTGCCAGCAGCTTGGGTAGGATCGTAAGTAGGACCGGGGAGCTGTTTTTT.

This clone was seen many times. This rearrangement joins TRBV7-6 to TRBJ1-2, with 8 bases fitting TRBD1. V was pared by 5 bases and J by 4 bases, with 3 bases of the junction left unmatched. Germline values: CDR1 SGHVS, CDR2 FNYEAQ. This CDR3 is 13 amino acids long. The CDR3: CASSQDRAYGYTF. The DNA of the CDR3 is TGTGCCAGCAGCCAGGACAGGGCCTATGGCTACACCTTC.

The rearrangement joins TRBV18 to TRBJ2-3, with 7 nucleotides matching TRBD2. This CDR3 is 15 amino acids long. Germline V gene lookup returns CDR1 KGHSH and CDR2 LQKENI. Unmatched junction bases numbered 3, after V lost 3 bases and J lost 0 bases. The CDR3 nucleotides are TGTGCCAGCTCACCCCAGCGGGGCAGCACAGATACGCAGTATTTT. Its translation: CASSPQRGSTDTQYF.

The J gene is TRBJ1-2, the V gene TRBV20-1; 10 bases are shared with TRBD1. The CDR3 is made up of 15 amino acids. The germline CDR1 and CDR2 sequences are DFQATT and SNEGSKA (reference sequence). J lost 6 bases, V lost 1 base, and 8 bases had no gene match. The DNA of the CDR3 is TGCAGTGCTAGAGTCGGACAGGGGGATAGCGATGGCTACACCTTC. As protein: CSARVGQGDSDGYTF.

This clone was observed at least ten times. A much bigger clone sits one base away, suggesting this may be a read error. V usage is TRBV28 and J usage is TRBJ1-5, with D tentatively TRBD1 (5 bases). The germline CDR1 and CDR2 sequences are MDHEN and SYDVKM. The length of the CDR3 is 14 residues. V shed 5 bases and J shed 6 bases, with 14 bases lying between them. For the CDR3, the DNA is TGTGCCAGCAGTCCGGGGGGGGTGTGTCAGCCCCAGCATTTT. Amino acid sequence: CASSPGGVCQPQHF.